The 7 T cell receptor beta chains given below trace back to one sample, sequenced in a study of T cell responses to AZD1222 COVID-19 vaccine. TCRdb's table, derived via immunoSEQ multiplex PCR, lists solely in-frame clones and lacks some. The sample consists of approximately 180,000 clones, around 89% of them appearing once. The sequenced sample was peripheral blood, obtained 28 days after the second dose of the MenACWY control vaccine. Receptors originate from an adult who received the MenACWY meningococcal vaccine as a control.

The chain employs TRBV29-1 and TRBJ2-5; D assignment may be TRBD1 or TRBD2 (5 bases each). The length of the CDR3 is 12 residues. Germline CDR1 and CDR2: SQVTM and ANQGSEA. V lost 7 bases to trimming and J lost 5 bases, with 14 bases between them. DNA of the CDR3: TGCAGCGCGAGGGGTAGTGGGGAGACCCAGTACTTC. It codes for CSARGSGETQYF.

The genes are TRBV18 and TRBJ1-2; 10 bases align to TRBD1. The germline V gene encodes CDR1 KGHSH and CDR2 LQKENI. Unmatched junction bases numbered 5, after V lost 3 bases and J lost 4 bases. This CDR3 region has 15 residues. The CDR3 protein is CASSPQDRGAYGYTF. The CDR3 DNA is TGTGCCAGCTCACCTCAGGACAGGGGGGCCTATGGCTACACCTTC.

The chain carries TRBV7-2 and TRBJ2-5; perhaps D is TRBD1 or TRBD2 (7 bases each). Germline CDR1 reads SGHTA; CDR2 reads FQGNSA. V was trimmed by 6 bases and J by 7 bases, leaving 24 bases between them. This CDR3 is built from 16 residues. The CDR3 reads CASRTGRGQGVWTQYF. CDR3 nucleotide sequence: TGTGCCAGCAGAACAGGGCGGGGGCAGGGGGTGTGGACCCAGTACTTC.

The sample holds one count of this clone. The chain joins TRBV30 to TRBJ1-5, with D perhaps matching TRBD1 (5 bases). The CDR3 sequence is 15 residues long. In germline, CDR1 is GTSNPN, CDR2 SVGIG (reference sequence). V was pared by 5 bases and J by 3 bases, with 17 bases between. The CDR3 protein is CAWGGRKGLNQPQHF. The CDR3 nucleotides are TGTGCCTGGGGCGGACGGAAGGGACTCAATCAGCCCCAGCATTTT.

This clone has just one count. J is TRBJ1-5 and V is TRBV19; TRBD1 is a possible D gene (5 bases). Germline V gives CDR1 LNHDA, CDR2 SQIVND (reference sequence). V lost 7 bases to trimming and J lost 6 bases, with 16 bases between them. The CDR3 contains 14 residues. DNA for the CDR3: TGTGCCAGTATGGCACCAGGGAACGGTCAGCCCCAGCATTTT. Translating gives CASMAPGNGQPQHF.

The chain is built from TRBV27 and TRBJ2-7; D is possibly TRBD2 (5 bases). The CDR3 contains 13 residues. Germline lookup yields CDR1 MNHEY and CDR2 SMNVEV (reference sequence). V shed 4 bases and J shed 3 bases, with 10 bases lying between them. CDR3 in amino acids: CASSYGNGYEQYF. As DNA, the CDR3 is TGTGCCAGCAGTTACGGGAACGGCTACGAGCAGTACTTC.

CDR3 nucleotide sequence: TGTGCCAGCAGCCAAGGGGCGAGAGGAGTCCATGGCTACACCTTC. This gives the protein CASSQGARGVHGYTF. This rearrangement joins TRBV3-1 (or the pseudogene TRBV3-2) to TRBJ1-2; D is ambiguous. The CDR3 loop spans 15 amino acids. The V end lost 1 base, the J end lost 6 bases, and 15 bases lay between the germline ends. Germline V CDR1 and CDR2: LGHDT, YNNKEL (reference sequence).